The T cell receptor (beta chain) under discussion was sequenced for a study of blood T cell repertoires in COVID-19. As for the study in general: From the United States, Italy and Spain came samples of acute and convalescent COVID-19. Sources were T cells, B-cell-depleted T cells, or PBMCs; the material itself was cDNA or gDNA.

This clone was counted a single time. In the source study's methods: Using reference gene primer amplification, nucleated cell counts were estimated. The table came from immunoSEQ multiplex PCR; TCRdb's copy has only in-frame clones and leaves some out. Clone size and the V and J calls come from that table; the DNA yielded D and trimming. The sample contains about 200,000 clones, roughly 84% of which appear only once. Trimming pared 6 bases from V and 6 bases from J, leaving 14 bases between. The CDR3 totals 13 residues. This receptor was identified in a human donor in a cohort sampled during active COVID-19. Sequenced material: peripheral blood. V is TRBV12-3 or TRBV12-4 and J is TRBJ1-1; TRBD1 is a possible D gene (6 bases). The CDR3 region is CASSPGGAAEAFF. CDR3 DNA: TGTGCCAGCAGCCCCGGGGGGGCGGCTGAAGCTTTCTTT.